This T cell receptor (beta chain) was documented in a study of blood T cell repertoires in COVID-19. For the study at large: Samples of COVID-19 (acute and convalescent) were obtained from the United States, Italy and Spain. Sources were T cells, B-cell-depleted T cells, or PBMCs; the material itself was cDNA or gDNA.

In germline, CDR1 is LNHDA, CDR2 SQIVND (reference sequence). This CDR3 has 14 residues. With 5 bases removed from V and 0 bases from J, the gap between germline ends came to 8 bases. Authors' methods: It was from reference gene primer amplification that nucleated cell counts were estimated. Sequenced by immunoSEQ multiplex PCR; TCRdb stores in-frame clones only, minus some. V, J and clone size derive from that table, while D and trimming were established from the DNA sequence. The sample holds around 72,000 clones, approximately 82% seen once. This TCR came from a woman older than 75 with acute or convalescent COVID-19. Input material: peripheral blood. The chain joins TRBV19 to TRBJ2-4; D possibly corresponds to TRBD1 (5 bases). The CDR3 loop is CASSGALAKNIQYF. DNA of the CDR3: TGTGCCAGTAGTGGGGCCCTAGCCAAAAACATTCAGTACTTC.